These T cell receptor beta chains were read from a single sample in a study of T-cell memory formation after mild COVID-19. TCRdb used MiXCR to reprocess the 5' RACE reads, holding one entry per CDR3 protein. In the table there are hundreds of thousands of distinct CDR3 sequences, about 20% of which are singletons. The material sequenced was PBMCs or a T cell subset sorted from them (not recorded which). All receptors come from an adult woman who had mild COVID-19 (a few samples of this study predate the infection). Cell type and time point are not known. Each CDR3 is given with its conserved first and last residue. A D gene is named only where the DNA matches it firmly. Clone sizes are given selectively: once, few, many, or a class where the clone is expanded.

CDR3nt: TGTGCCAGTTCTCAGGGTCTCAGCACAGATACGCAGTATTTT; CDR3aa: CASSQGLSTDTQYF; j_gene: TRBJ2-3; v_gene: TRBV6-5; abundance: -; d_gene: -
CDR3nt: TGCAGTGCTATCCGGTCAGCGGGTAACCACGAGCAGTACTTC; CDR3aa: CSAIRSAGNHEQYF; j_gene: TRBJ2-7; v_gene: TRBV20-1; abundance: -; d_gene: -
CDR3nt: TGTGCCAGCAGCCAAGGGAGCGGTCGCTCCTACAATGAGCAGTTCTTC; CDR3aa: CASSQGSGRSYNEQFF; j_gene: TRBJ2-1; v_gene: TRBV14; abundance: -; d_gene: -
CDR3nt: TGTGCCAGCAGTCGCAGGACTAGCGCGGCCAACGAGCAGTACTTC; CDR3aa: CASSRRTSAANEQYF; j_gene: TRBJ2-7; v_gene: TRBV6-5; abundance: few; d_gene: TRBD2
CDR3nt: TGCGCCAGCAGCTTGCCACCAGACAATGAGCAGTTCTTC; CDR3aa: CASSLPPDNEQFF; j_gene: TRBJ2-1; v_gene: TRBV5-1; abundance: few; d_gene: -
CDR3nt: TGTGCCAGCAGTTTGGAAATTCAGTACTTC; CDR3aa: CASSLEIQYF; j_gene: TRBJ2-4; v_gene: TRBV12-3/TRBV12-4; abundance: few; d_gene: -
CDR3nt: TGTGCCAGCAGCGTAGAATCAGGGTCCTCTTATGGCTACACCTTC; CDR3aa: CASSVESGSSYGYTF; j_gene: TRBJ1-2; v_gene: TRBV9; abundance: -; d_gene: -
CDR3nt: TGCAGTGCTAGCCCGGGCCCCCTCTACACCTTC; CDR3aa: CSASPGPLYTF; j_gene: TRBJ1-2; v_gene: TRBV20-1; abundance: -; d_gene: -
CDR3nt: TGTGCCAGTAGTATCCTGGACAATGAGCAGTTCTTC; CDR3aa: CASSILDNEQFF; j_gene: TRBJ2-1; v_gene: TRBV19; abundance: -; d_gene: -
CDR3nt: TGTGCCAGCAGTGAGGAGGGGAGGGGTTACAATGAGCAGTTCTTC; CDR3aa: CASSEEGRGYNEQFF; j_gene: TRBJ2-1; v_gene: TRBV6-1; abundance: few; d_gene: TRBD2
CDR3nt: TGCGCCAGCGCCACAGACCGCCACAGGGGTATCCCTGGGGCCAACGTCCTGACTTTC; CDR3aa: CASATDRHRGIPGANVLTF; j_gene: TRBJ2-6; v_gene: TRBV5-1; abundance: -; d_gene: TRBD1
CDR3nt: TGTGCCAGCTCACCAGGCCAGGGGGTCGGGAATTTT; CDR3aa: CASSPGQGVGNF; j_gene: TRBJ2-3; v_gene: TRBV18; abundance: -; d_gene: TRBD1
CDR3nt: TGTGCCAGCAGTTTTAACAATCAGCCCCAGCATTTT; CDR3aa: CASSFNNQPQHF; j_gene: TRBJ1-5; v_gene: TRBV12-3/TRBV12-4; abundance: many; d_gene: -
CDR3nt: TGTGCCAGCAGCTTATCTGACAGGGGCTTCGGGTCCTACGAGCAGTACTTC; CDR3aa: CASSLSDRGFGSYEQYF; j_gene: TRBJ2-7; v_gene: TRBV5-5; abundance: -; d_gene: TRBD1
CDR3nt: TGTGCCAGCAGTTTCGGACCTCAAAGCAGGGGGATTGACAATCAGCCCCAGCATTTT; CDR3aa: CASSFGPQSRGIDNQPQHF; j_gene: TRBJ1-5; v_gene: TRBV28; abundance: -; d_gene: TRBD1
CDR3nt: TGTGCCAGCAGTTTGCGGGGCGACCGGCATACGCAGTATTTT; CDR3aa: CASSLRGDRHTQYF; j_gene: TRBJ2-3; v_gene: TRBV6-2/TRBV6-3; abundance: few; d_gene: -
CDR3nt: TGTGCCAGCAGCCGGGTGCTGAGCGGGGGCGGGGAGACCCAGTACTTC; CDR3aa: CASSRVLSGGGETQYF; j_gene: TRBJ2-5; v_gene: TRBV12-3/TRBV12-4; abundance: -; d_gene: TRBD2
CDR3nt: TGTGCCAGCATCAGGACAGGCCTTTATGGCTACACCTTC; CDR3aa: CASIRTGLYGYTF; j_gene: TRBJ1-2; v_gene: TRBV6-1; abundance: -; d_gene: TRBD1
CDR3nt: TGTGCCAGCAAGACAGATACTAATGAAAAACTGTTTTTT; CDR3aa: CASKTDTNEKLFF; j_gene: TRBJ1-4; v_gene: TRBV6-5; abundance: few; d_gene: -
CDR3nt: TGTGCCAGCAGCGCCCCCTGGGGGGCCAACGTCCTGACTTTC; CDR3aa: CASSAPWGANVLTF; j_gene: TRBJ2-6; v_gene: TRBV11-3; abundance: -; d_gene: -
CDR3nt: TGTGCCAGCAGCTTCGGTAGGGGGGGTACTGAAGCTTTCTTT; CDR3aa: CASSFGRGGTEAFF; j_gene: TRBJ1-1; v_gene: TRBV7-2; abundance: -; d_gene: -
CDR3nt: TGTGCCAGCAGTTACCGGAGGGACGGACCCTACGAGCAGTACTTC; CDR3aa: CASSYRRDGPYEQYF; j_gene: TRBJ2-7; v_gene: TRBV6-6; abundance: -; d_gene: -
CDR3nt: TGTGCCAGCAGTGAAGAGGGGCTAGCGGGGGACGAGCAGTACTTC; CDR3aa: CASSEEGLAGDEQYF; j_gene: TRBJ2-7; v_gene: TRBV6-1; abundance: -; d_gene: TRBD2
CDR3nt: TGTGCCAGCAGCCCCAGAGCGGGTATATCCTACGAGCAGTACTTC; CDR3aa: CASSPRAGISYEQYF; j_gene: TRBJ2-7; v_gene: TRBV7-2; abundance: few; d_gene: -